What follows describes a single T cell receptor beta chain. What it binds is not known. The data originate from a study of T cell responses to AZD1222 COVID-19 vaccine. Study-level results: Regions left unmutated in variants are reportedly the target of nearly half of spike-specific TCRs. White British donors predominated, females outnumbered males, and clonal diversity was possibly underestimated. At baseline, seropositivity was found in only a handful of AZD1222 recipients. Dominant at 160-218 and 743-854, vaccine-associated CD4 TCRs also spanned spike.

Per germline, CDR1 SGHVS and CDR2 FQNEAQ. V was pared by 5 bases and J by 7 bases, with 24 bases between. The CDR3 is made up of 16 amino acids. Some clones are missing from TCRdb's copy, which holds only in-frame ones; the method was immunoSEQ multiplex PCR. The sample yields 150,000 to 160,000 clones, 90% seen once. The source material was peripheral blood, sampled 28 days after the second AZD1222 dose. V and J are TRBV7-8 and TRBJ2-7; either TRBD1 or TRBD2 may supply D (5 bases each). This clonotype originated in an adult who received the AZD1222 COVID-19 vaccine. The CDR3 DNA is TGTGCCAGCAGCGCCCATGGACGGGGAACCAAGGGGGAGCAGTACTTC. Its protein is CASSAHGRGTKGEQYF.